Listed below are T cell receptor beta chains from one sample, sequenced in a study of vaccination effects on CD4 cells after COVID-19. Their target antigens are unknown. The data were produced by immunoSEQ multiplex PCR, yet TCRdb's version contains in-frame clones alone and is incomplete. The sample carries 45,000 to 60,000 clones, just over 70% recorded once. Sequenced here: CD4+ T cells from PBMCs cultured without peptide, sampled after COVID-19 vaccination. These receptors came from a human donor who received a COVID-19 vaccine. Both conserved end residues are part of each CDR3. Each record gives: CDR3 length, clone size, D gene, J gene, V gene, CDR3 protein, CDR3 DNA. The D gene is left open where the match is weak. Size tells how often a clone was seen (once, few, many) or the class of an expanded clone, and some rows leave it out.

15 | - | - | TRBJ1-4 | TRBV5-4 | CASSLAGGGDEKLFF | TGTGCCAGCAGCTTGGCGGGGGGAGGAGATGAAAAACTGTTTTTT
13 | - | - | TRBJ2-7 | TRBV2 | CASSEQRRYEQYF | TGTGCCAGCAGTGAACAGCGACGTTACGAGCAGTACTTC
16 | - | TRBD2 | TRBJ2-2 | TRBV5-1 | CASSSVAGGVAGELFF | TGCGCCAGCAGCTCGGTAGCGGGGGGTGTCGCCGGGGAGCTGTTTTTT
12 | - | TRBD2 | TRBJ2-7 | TRBV5-1 | CASSAGTNEQYF | TGCGCCAGCAGCGCAGGGACTAACGAGCAGTACTTC
14 | - | TRBD2 | TRBJ2-5 | TRBV30 | CACPGLAGGETQYF | TGTGCCTGTCCCGGACTAGCGGGGGGGGAGACCCAGTACTTC
17 | - | - | TRBJ2-2 | TRBV11-3 | CASSSSTLGPIGGELFF | TGTGCCAGCAGCTCCAGCACCCTGGGACCAATCGGCGGGGAGCTGTTTTTT
12 | - | - | TRBJ2-5 | TRBV5-1 | CASSLGQKTQYF | TGCGCCAGCAGCTTGGGACAGAAGACCCAGTACTTC
15 | - | - | TRBJ2-3 | TRBV5-1 | CASSFMGTGADTQYF | TGCGCCAGCAGCTTTATGGGGACGGGAGCAGATACGCAGTATTTT
13 | - | - | TRBJ1-2 | TRBV19 | CASTSGGIGGYTF | TGTGCCAGTACCTCGGGGGGGATCGGTGGCTACACCTTC
11 | - | - | TRBJ1-3 | TRBV30 | CAWSFGDTIYF | TGTGCCTGGAGTTTTGGAGACACCATATATTTT
14 | - | - | TRBJ2-3 | TRBV29-1 | CSYTTGLSTDTQYF | TGCAGCTACACAACGGGACTTAGCACAGATACGCAGTATTTT
14 | - | - | TRBJ2-5 | TRBV5-1 | CASSPGTSEETQYF | TGCGCCAGCAGTCCGGGGACTTCGGAAGAGACCCAGTACTTC
13 | - | - | TRBJ2-4 | TRBV12-3/TRBV12-4 | CASTGTPKNIQYF | TGTGCCAGCACCGGGACACCCAAAAACATTCAGTACTTC
16 | - | - | TRBJ2-3 | TRBV4-1 | CASSQGLLAYTDTQYF | TGCGCCAGCAGCCAGGGCCTTCTAGCGTACACAGATACGCAGTATTTT
19 | - | - | TRBJ2-5 | TRBV5-4 | CASREGAGMAEITQETQYF | TGTGCCAGCAGGGAAGGCGCGGGGATGGCGGAAATCACACAAGAGACCCAGTACTTC
13 | - | - | TRBJ2-7 | TRBV7-2 | CASSLKGGFEQYF | TGTGCCAGCAGCCTCAAGGGGGGATTCGAGCAGTACTTC
19 | - | - | TRBJ2-3 | TRBV5-1 | CASSLEGHRSPYRTDTQYF | TGCGCCAGCAGCTTGGAGGGTCACAGGTCTCCTTATAGGACAGATACGCAGTATTTT
13 | - | - | TRBJ2-1 | TRBV7-9 | CASSSTHSDEQFF | TGTGCCAGCAGCTCGACCCACTCGGATGAGCAGTTCTTC
17 | - | TRBD1 | TRBJ1-5 | TRBV6-6 | CASSRSGQGVVVQPQHF | TGTGCCAGCAGTCGCTCGGGACAGGGCGTTGTTGTTCAGCCCCAGCATTTT
15 | - | - | TRBJ1-2 | TRBV19 | CASSIDGSTNYGYTF | TGTGCCAGTAGTATAGACGGGTCCACTAACTATGGCTACACCTTC
18 | - | TRBD1 | TRBJ1-6 | TRBV7-8 | CASRSDREGSSYNSPLHF | TGTGCCAGCAGATCAGACAGGGAGGGGAGCTCCTATAATTCACCCCTCCACTTT
15 | - | - | TRBJ1-4 | TRBV19 | CASSSSGGIYEKLFF | TGTGCCAGTAGTTCATCGGGAGGGATTTATGAAAAACTGTTTTTT
14 | - | TRBD1 | TRBJ1-5 | TRBV7-8 | CASSSQGGNQPQHF | TGTGCCAGCAGCTCGCAGGGGGGGAATCAGCCCCAGCATTTT
15 | - | - | TRBJ1-1 | TRBV4-2 | CASSQGARPLIEAFF | TGTGCCAGCAGCCAGGGGGCCCGGCCGCTTATTGAAGCTTTCTTT
12 | - | - | TRBJ1-5 | TRBV3-1/TRBV3-2 | CASSRLNQPQHF | TGTGCCAGCAGCCGTTTAAATCAGCCCCAGCATTTT
14 | few | - | TRBJ1-1 | TRBV7-8 | CASSLASGPTEAFF | TGTGCCAGCAGCTTAGCGTCAGGGCCCACTGAAGCTTTCTTT
16 | - | TRBD1 | TRBJ1-2 | TRBV5-1 | CASSQIGTGKSRGYTF | TGCGCCAGCAGCCAAATCGGGACAGGAAAGTCCCGCGGCTACACCTTC
13 | few | - | TRBJ1-5 | TRBV19 | CASSTTANQPQHF | TGTGCCAGTAGTACTACAGCGAATCAGCCCCAGCATTTT
13 | - | - | TRBJ1-2 | TRBV14 | CASSQGWGRGYTF | TGTGCCAGCAGCCAAGGGTGGGGGCGCGGCTACACCTTC
14 | few | - | TRBJ2-1 | TRBV7-6 | CASSLDASDNEQFF | TGTGCCAGCAGCTTAGATGCTAGCGATAATGAGCAGTTCTTC
13 | few | - | TRBJ2-3 | TRBV2 | CASSKELADTQYF | TGTGCCAGCAGTAAAGAACTAGCAGATACGCAGTATTTT
12 | - | TRBD2 | TRBJ2-1 | TRBV30 | CALPAGGNEQFF | TGTGCCTTACCAGCGGGGGGAAATGAGCAGTTCTTC
14 | few | - | TRBJ2-7 | TRBV10-1 | CASSEYGGNYEQYF | TGCGCCAGCAGTGAGTACGGGGGAAACTACGAGCAGTACTTC
13 | few | - | TRBJ1-4 | TRBV10-1 | CASFPGQWEKLFF | TGCGCCAGCTTCCCTGGGCAATGGGAAAAACTGTTTTTT
11 | - | - | TRBJ1-4 | TRBV13 | CASIPGEKLFF | TGTGCCAGCATCCCAGGTGAAAAACTGTTTTTT
13 | once | - | TRBJ2-5 | TRBV6-5 | CASFHRDQETQYF | TGTGCCAGCTTCCATCGGGACCAAGAGACCCAGTACTTC
14 | - | - | TRBJ1-2 | TRBV19 | CASSIGVRATSYTF | TGTGCCAGTAGTATAGGAGTCAGGGCAACGAGCTACACCTTC
17 | - | - | TRBJ2-3 | TRBV6-2/TRBV6-3 | CASSYSLRMPNTDTQYF | TGTGCCAGCAGTTACTCTTTGAGGATGCCAAACACAGATACGCAGTATTTT
13 | few | - | TRBJ1-5 | TRBV2 | CASTSEANQPQHF | TGTGCCAGCACGTCAGAAGCCAATCAGCCCCAGCATTTT
15 | - | - | TRBJ2-5 | TRBV9 | CASSALGTFQETQYF | TGTGCCAGCAGCGCCCTCGGGACTTTCCAAGAGACCCAGTACTTC
16 | - | TRBD2 | TRBJ2-1 | TRBV5-4 | CASSSGTSGVNNEQFF | TGTGCCAGCAGCTCGGGGACTAGCGGGGTCAACAATGAGCAGTTCTTC
13 | - | TRBD1 | TRBJ1-2 | TRBV5-8 | CASSWDRAGGYTF | TGTGCCAGCAGCTGGGACAGGGCGGGTGGCTACACCTTC
15 | - | - | TRBJ1-2 | TRBV14 | CASSQGGARTGGYTF | TGTGCCAGCAGCCAAGGGGGGGCGCGCACGGGAGGCTACACCTTC
12 | few | - | TRBJ2-3 | TRBV12-3/TRBV12-4 | CASSLITDTQYF | TGTGCCAGCAGTTTAATCACAGATACGCAGTATTTT
15 | - | TRBD2 | TRBJ2-5 | TRBV7-9 | CASSLETSGQETQYF | TGTGCCAGCAGCTTAGAGACTAGCGGGCAAGAGACCCAGTACTTC
16 | - | TRBD2 | TRBJ2-2 | TRBV19 | CASRRVAGVITGELFF | TGTGCCAGTAGAAGGGTCGCGGGAGTCATCACCGGGGAGCTGTTTTTT
16 | - | TRBD1 | TRBJ1-2 | TRBV7-2 | CASSLAGTGAGYGYTF | TGTGCCAGCAGCTTAGCCGGGACAGGGGCTGGCTATGGCTACACCTTC
13 | - | TRBD1 | TRBJ2-7 | TRBV9 | CARSPGTGDEQYF | TGTGCCAGATCCCCCGGGACAGGGGACGAGCAGTACTTC
13 | - | - | TRBJ1-1 | TRBV24-1 | CATSDGPNTEAFF | TGTGCCACCAGTGATGGACCCAACACTGAAGCTTTCTTT
14 | - | - | TRBJ1-1 | TRBV6-5 | CASIYQGMNTEAFF | TGTGCCAGCATCTATCAGGGAATGAACACTGAAGCTTTCTTT
14 | - | - | TRBJ2-7 | TRBV6-5 | CASSSLGESYEQYF | TGTGCCAGCAGTTCCCTGGGGGAATCCTACGAGCAGTACTTC
14 | - | - | TRBJ1-5 | TRBV7-8 | CASSLGLQQWPQHF | TGTGCCAGCAGCTTAGGTCTACAGCAATGGCCCCAGCATTTT
15 | - | TRBD1 | TRBJ2-5 | TRBV9 | CASSVDPDRSQTQYF | TGTGCCAGCAGCGTAGACCCGGACAGGAGCCAGACCCAGTACTTC
13 | - | TRBD1 | TRBJ1-5 | TRBV10-3 | CAIREQGGQPQHF | TGTGCCATCAGGGAACAGGGGGGTCAGCCCCAGCATTTT
14 | few | TRBD1 | TRBJ1-1 | TRBV6-1 | CASSERGGDSKAFF | TGTGCCAGCAGTGAACGAGGGGGCGATTCGAAAGCTTTCTTT